These 12 T cell receptor beta chains were all obtained from the same sample, sequenced in a study of T-cell memory formation after mild COVID-19. MiXCR was run by TCRdb on the 5' RACE reads, yielding one entry per CDR3 protein. The sample records some 100,000 distinct CDR3 sequences, around 10% being singletons. Specimen: PBMCs or a T cell subset sorted from them (not recorded which). All receptors come from a man aged 18 to 30 who had mild COVID-19 (a few samples of this study predate the infection). Cell type and time point are not known.

This chain links TRBV11-3 with TRBJ2-2; unclear D gene. The CDR3 runs to 16 residues. Germline V gene lookup returns CDR1 SGHNT and CDR2 YENEEA. Trimming cost V 5 bases and J 2 bases, with 15 bases left between them. The CDR3 DNA reads TGTGCCAGCAGCCTAGGGTCCCCCCTTAACACCGGGGAGCTGTTTTTT. Its protein is CASSLGSPLNTGELFF.

The V call is TRBV4-1, the J call TRBJ2-1; D is perhaps TRBD2 (6 bases). Trimming removed 1 base from V and 9 bases from J, with 13 bases in between. There are 14 residues in the CDR3. Germline CDR1 and CDR2: MGHRA and YSYEKL. The CDR3 region has the DNA TGCGCCAGCAGCCAAGGACTCCCCGGGGGTGAGCAGTTCTTC. Its protein is CASSQGLPGGEQFF.

This rearrangement joins TRBV27 to TRBJ2-6; D ambiguous. V dropped 2 bases and J dropped 3 bases, with 2 bases sitting between them. CDR3 length: 13 amino acids. The germline V gene has CDR1 MNHEY and CDR2 SMNVEV (reference sequence). CDR3 DNA: TGTGCCAGCAGTTTACGTGGGGCCAACGTCCTGACTTTC. The encoded protein is CASSLRGANVLTF.

The rearrangement links TRBV4-3 to TRBJ2-7, with 7 bases aligning to TRBD1. Germline V CDR1 and CDR2: LGHNA, YSLEER. CDR3 length: 16 residues. V shed 3 bases, J shed 2 bases, and the junction held 10 bases outside the gene matches. CDR3 DNA: TGCGCCAGCAGCCAGTCGCCCGGGACAGCCGCCTACGAGCAGTACTTC. Residues: CASSQSPGTAAYEQYF.

The chain combines TRBV21-1 with TRBJ1-1. TRBV21-1 is deemed a pseudogene. The length of the CDR3 is 12 residues. The CDR3 region is CASMGWNTEAFF. The CDR3, as DNA: TGTGCCAGCATGGGTTGGAACACTGAAGCTTTCTTT.

The chain is built from TRBV12-3 or TRBV12-4 and TRBJ2-7, with D possibly TRBD1 on 6 matching bases. The CDR3 length is 12 residues. Trimming removed 2 bases from V and 5 bases from J, with 7 bases in between. Here the CDR3 reads CASSLRTDEQYF. CDR3 in DNA: TGTGCCAGCAGTTTACGGACAGACGAGCAGTACTTC.

The J gene is TRBJ1-2, the V gene TRBV5-1; TRBD1 agrees at 8 bases. CDR3 length equals 15 residues. The V and J ends lost 3 bases and 4 bases, in that order; junction bases with no gene match: 8. Germline CDR1 reads SGHRS; CDR2 reads YFSETQ. CDR3 loop: CASSSGQGSRYGYTF. The CDR3 region has the DNA TGCGCCAGCAGCTCAGGACAGGGTTCACGCTATGGCTACACCTTC. Variable domain in full (rest from reference TRBV5-1 and TRBJ1-2): KAGVTQTPRYLIKTRGQQVTLSCSPISGHRSVSWYQQTPGQGLQFLFEYFSETQRNKGNFPGRFSGRQFSNSRSEMNVSTLELGDSALYLCASSSGQGSRYGYTFGSGTRLTVV.

This clonotype was found a few times. V and J are TRBV4-1 and TRBJ1-4, with a possible D match to TRBD1 (5 bases). Germline V gene lookup returns CDR1 MGHRA and CDR2 YSYEKL. The V and J ends lost 1 base and 12 bases respectively, with 15 bases between them. The CDR3 runs 14 residues. CDR3 region: CASSQVGAFGELFF. As DNA, the CDR3 is TGCGCCAGCAGCCAAGTCGGGGCATTCGGGGAACTGTTTTTT.

This clonotype has only a few counts. The rearrangement uses TRBV27 and TRBJ2-7, with 8 bases aligning to TRBD2. V shed 5 bases and J 7 bases; nucleotides not matched to a gene: 16. Germline V gene sequence: CDR1 MNHEY, CDR2 SMNVEV (reference sequence). There are 16 residues in the CDR3. The CDR3 bases are TGTGCCAGCAGTCCCCTGGGTAGCGGGGACCCTAGGGAGCAGTACGTC. Translation gives CASSPLGSGDPREQYV.

V gene TRBV20-1 combines with J gene TRBJ2-3; perhaps TRBD2 as D (5 bases). The CDR3 runs 19 residues. The V end lost 7 bases, the J end lost 2 bases, and 31 bases lay between the germline ends. Germline V gene lookup returns CDR1 DFQATT and CDR2 SNEGSKA (reference sequence). CDR3 sequence reads: CSVAGYGHRGSTDTDTQYF. In DNA form, the CDR3 reads TGCAGTGTCGCTGGATACGGCCACCGGGGATCGACCGACACAGATACGCAGTATTTT.

This clonotype was detected ten times or more. The chain couples TRBV15 to TRBJ2-1; 7 bases match TRBD1. CDR1 is LNHNV, CDR2 YYDKDF, per germline (reference sequence). CDR3 size: 15 residues. V was clipped by 5 bases and J by 5 bases; unmatched bases: 9. The chain's CDR3 is CATSRRQGMDNEQFF. As DNA, the CDR3 is TGTGCCACCAGCCGACGACAGGGTATGGACAATGAGCAGTTCTTC.

This clonotype has only a few counts. The CDR3 spells CASSPENKNIQYF. The DNA of the CDR3 is TGTGCCAGCTCACCAGAGAACAAAAACATTCAGTACTTC. The chain recombines TRBV18 with TRBJ2-4; D not certain. The CDR3 is made up of 13 amino acids. Trimming stripped 2 bases from V and 3 bases from J, with 5 bases between. CDR1 KGHSH and CDR2 LQKENI come from the germline V gene.